Listed below are T cell receptor beta chains from one sample, sequenced in a study of beta chain features in type 1 diabetes. Profiling relied on immunoSEQ multiplex PCR, and the TCRdb table lists in-frame clones only, not all of them. This sample has 630,000 or so clones, with around 15% found just once. Sequencing was done on a sample of naive CD4+ T cells from blood. The receptors were gathered from a man younger than 35 with type 1 diabetes. CDR3s leave out the opening cysteine and the closing phenylalanine or tryptophan.

J: TRBJ2-1
V: TRBV5-6
CDR3: ASSLSGANEQF

J: TRBJ2-1
V: TRBV20-1
CDR3: SGRREQF

J: TRBJ2-3
V: TRBV25-1
CDR3: ASSEVGTDTQY

J: TRBJ2-5
V: TRBV7-2
CDR3: ASRQGLAETQY

J: TRBJ2-1
V: TRBV20-1
CDR3: SAERNEQF

J: TRBJ2-1
V: TRBV5-1
CDR3: ASSLRNEQF

J: TRBJ1-5
V: TRBV9
CDR3: ASSGTGSSNQPQH

J: TRBJ1-6
V: TRBV7-2
CDR3: ASSLRDTASNSPLH

J: TRBJ2-1
V: TRBV6-5
CDR3: ASSYSGQGDNEQF

J: TRBJ2-3
V: TRBV9
CDR3: ASSSLAGATDTQY

J: TRBJ2-1
V: TRBV30
CDR3: AWSPYEQNYNEQF

J: TRBJ2-4
V: TRBV7-9
CDR3: ASSSEASGRPLAKNIQY

J: TRBJ2-5
V: TRBV29-1
CDR3: RAGQEETQY

J: TRBJ1-3
V: TRBV6-5
CDR3: ASRNTPGNTIY

J: TRBJ2-7
V: TRBV10-3
CDR3: AISESGTGGGYEQY

J: TRBJ2-3
V: TRBV7-2
CDR3: ASSAPGLDTQY

J: TRBJ2-2
V: TRBV11-2
CDR3: ASSLGLAPTGELF

J: TRBJ1-2
V: TRBV5-6
CDR3: ASSLNVGYT

J: TRBJ1-5
V: TRBV27
CDR3: ASSLLGADQPQH

J: TRBJ1-3
V: TRBV4-3
CDR3: ASSQEHTSSGNTIY

J: TRBJ2-2
V: TRBV9
CDR3: ASSVGLAGSNTGELF

J: TRBJ1-2
V: TRBV30
CDR3: AWEGSSMRYT

J: TRBJ2-1
V: TRBV5-1
CDR3: ASSYDLRSYNEQF

J: TRBJ1-5
V: TRBV30
CDR3: AWTEVSNQPQH

J: TRBJ1-6
V: TRBV7-9
CDR3: ASSLARRDSPLH

J: TRBJ2-5
V: TRBV18
CDR3: ASSRGLAGLETQY

J: TRBJ1-5
V: TRBV5-6
CDR3: ASSLDRGNQPQH

J: TRBJ2-2
V: TRBV6-5
CDR3: ASRSGTNTGELF

J: TRBJ2-1
V: TRBV7-9
CDR3: ASNLRTSNEQF

J: TRBJ2-3
V: TRBV7-2
CDR3: ASSLVDYSTDTQY

J: TRBJ1-1
V: TRBV5-6
CDR3: ASNDTEAF

J: TRBJ2-1
V: TRBV19
CDR3: ASSMWPLAPNNEQF

J: TRBJ2-5
V: TRBV2
CDR3: ASSESSDQETQY